This TCR beta chain came from a study of T-cell reconstitution after alpha-beta-depleted transplantation in children. Study-level points and caveats: In some patients, recipient T cells and intrathymic progenitors surviving conditioning explained high day-60 diversity. Expanded graft clones numbering several hundred reportedly gave rise to alpha-beta T cells about two months after transplant. T-cell counts and diversity at one year following transplant were attributed mainly to newly produced T cells.

For TCRbeta, the library was prepared with unique molecular identifiers. TCRdb recomputed calls from the PCR reads with MiXCR, one row per CDR3 protein. The sample has roughly 790,000 distinct CDR3 sequences, 15% to 20% seen once. In this sample, this clonotype turned up many times. Antigen specificity is unknown. V was pared by 5 bases and J by 3 bases, with 6 bases of the junction left unmatched. The CDR3 extends over 15 amino acids. The chain links TRBV12-3 or TRBV12-4 to TRBJ2-1; 8 bases line up with TRBD1. This receptor was identified in a male patient aged 10 to 17 who had a stem cell transplant for acute lymphoblastic leukemia, so the T cells may come from the graft donor. Sample: PBMCs, mostly from graft donor cells, taken 360 days after TCRalphabeta/CD19-depleted stem cell transplant. The CDR3 DNA is TGTGCCAGCAGTCCCCGGACAGGGAGCTACAATGAGCAGTTCTTC. It translates to CASSPRTGSYNEQFF.